These T cell receptor beta chains were read from a single sample in a study of blood T cell repertoires in COVID-19. Generated by immunoSEQ multiplex PCR, the TCRdb table keeps only in-frame clones and is missing some. The sample has 95,000 to 130,000 clones; about nine tenths are singletons. Sequencing was performed on peripheral blood. These receptors originate from a human donor with active COVID-19. The donor label of this sample is uncertain. Each CDR3 is given with its conserved first and last residue. D genes are given only for firm matches. A row's size may be missing; if present it is once, few, many or a size class.

size | J | D | V | CDR3 | DNA
NA | TRBJ1-1 | TRBD1 | TRBV10-2 | CASSERAGGGMVTEAFF | TGCGCCAGCAGTGAGCGCGCAGGGGGCGGAATGGTCACTGAAGCTTTCTTT
NA | TRBJ2-7 | TRBD1 | TRBV28 | CASSSPGTGAYEQYF | TGTGCCAGCAGTTCCCCCGGGACAGGGGCCTACGAGCAGTACTTC
few | TRBJ2-1 | TRBD2 | TRBV4-3 | CASSQDRLAGNVEQFF | TGCGCCAGCAGCCAAGATCGCCTAGCGGGGAATGTCGAGCAGTTCTTC
NA | TRBJ2-2 | NA | TRBV18 | CASSRSRGTGELFF | TGTGCCAGCTCACGGAGCAGGGGCACCGGGGAGCTGTTTTTT
NA | TRBJ2-1 | NA | TRBV4-3 | CASSRGTTDNEQFF | TGCGCCAGCAGCCGCGGGACGACGGACAATGAGCAGTTCTTC
few | TRBJ2-5 | NA | TRBV6-6 | CAPLSAVAPQETQYF | TGTGCGCCCCTAAGTGCGGTTGCTCCCCAAGAGACCCAGTACTTC
NA | TRBJ1-4 | NA | TRBV15 | CATSRDPGQWEKLFF | TGTGCCACCAGCAGAGATCCAGGACAGTGGGAAAAACTGTTTTTT
NA | TRBJ1-2 | TRBD1 | TRBV11-2 | CASTEGAAYGYTF | TGTGCCAGCACCGAGGGGGCGGCCTATGGCTACACCTTC
NA | TRBJ1-5 | NA | TRBV10-3 | CAISGTGNQPQHF | TGTGCCATCAGTGGGACAGGCAATCAGCCCCAGCATTTT
few | TRBJ2-7 | NA | TRBV2 | CASTIGQKYEQYF | TGTGCCAGCACCATCGGACAGAAGTACGAGCAGTACTTC
NA | TRBJ2-1 | NA | TRBV21-1 | CASSNPQRAEQFF | TGTGCCAGCAGCAATCCCCAGCGCGCTGAGCAGTTCTTC
NA | TRBJ2-7 | TRBD1 | TRBV19 | CASSGTGQSEQYF | TGTGCCAGTAGCGGGACAGGCCAATCCGAGCAGTACTTC
NA | TRBJ1-5 | NA | TRBV27 | CASSFRGRHQPQHF | TGTGCCAGCAGTTTTCGGGGGAGGCATCAGCCCCAGCATTTT
NA | TRBJ2-7 | TRBD1 | TRBV7-9 | CASSTRTGGYEQYF | TGTGCCAGCAGCACCAGGACAGGGGGCTACGAGCAGTACTTC
NA | TRBJ2-5 | NA | TRBV25-1 | CASSEYPWRGGRETQYF | TGTGCCAGCAGTGAATACCCTTGGAGGGGGGGCCGAGAGACCCAGTACTTC
NA | TRBJ2-7 | TRBD1 | TRBV28 | CASSQGQATYEQYF | TGTGCCAGCAGTCAGGGACAGGCCACCTACGAGCAGTACTTC
NA | TRBJ2-1 | TRBD2 | TRBV5-1 | CASSPRTSGGADEQFF | TGCGCCAGCAGCCCCAGGACTAGCGGGGGGGCCGATGAGCAGTTCTTC
NA | TRBJ1-3 | NA | TRBV28 | CASSITGLAGNTIYF | TGTGCCAGCAGTATCACAGGGTTAGCTGGAAACACCATATATTTT
NA | TRBJ2-1 | NA | TRBV27 | CASSNRVYNEQFF | TGTGCCAGCTCGAACAGGGTGTACAATGAGCAGTTCTTC
many | TRBJ1-2 | TRBD1 | TRBV6-5 | CASSYSTGGFGYTF | TGTGCCAGCAGTTACTCGACAGGGGGCTTTGGCTACACCTTC
NA | TRBJ2-5 | TRBD2 | TRBV9 | CASSVGGTGETQYF | TGTGCCAGCAGCGTGGGAGGGACCGGAGAGACCCAGTACTTC
NA | TRBJ1-2 | NA | TRBV28 | CASSKGINYGYTF | TGTGCCAGCAGTAAGGGGATAAATTATGGCTACACCTTC
NA | TRBJ1-6 | NA | TRBV27 | CASSGDNYNSPLHF | TGTGCCAGCAGTGGGGACAACTATAATTCACCCCTCCACTTT
NA | TRBJ2-1 | TRBD2 | TRBV27 | CASSLLAGDKSNEQFF | TGTGCCAGCAGTCTCCTAGCGGGAGATAAGTCCAATGAGCAGTTCTTC
NA | TRBJ2-5 | TRBD2 | TRBV4-2 | CASSQGLAGGQETQYF | TGTGCCAGCAGCCAAGGCCTAGCGGGGGGGCAGGAGACCCAGTACTTC
NA | TRBJ1-2 | NA | TRBV10-3 | CAISEPIGAANYGYTF | TGTGCCATCAGTGAACCGATTGGGGCGGCAAACTATGGCTACACCTTC
NA | TRBJ1-2 | TRBD1 | TRBV27 | CASSFRTGQDGYTF | TGTGCCAGCAGTTTCCGGACAGGGCAGGATGGCTACACCTTC
NA | TRBJ2-1 | NA | TRBV18 | CASSLLNYNEQFF | TGTGCCAGCTCACTACTAAACTACAATGAGCAGTTCTTC
NA | TRBJ2-1 | TRBD2 | TRBV19 | CASSMGPLGRVNEQFF | TGTGCCAGTAGTATGGGCCCCTTGGGGAGGGTGAATGAGCAGTTCTTC